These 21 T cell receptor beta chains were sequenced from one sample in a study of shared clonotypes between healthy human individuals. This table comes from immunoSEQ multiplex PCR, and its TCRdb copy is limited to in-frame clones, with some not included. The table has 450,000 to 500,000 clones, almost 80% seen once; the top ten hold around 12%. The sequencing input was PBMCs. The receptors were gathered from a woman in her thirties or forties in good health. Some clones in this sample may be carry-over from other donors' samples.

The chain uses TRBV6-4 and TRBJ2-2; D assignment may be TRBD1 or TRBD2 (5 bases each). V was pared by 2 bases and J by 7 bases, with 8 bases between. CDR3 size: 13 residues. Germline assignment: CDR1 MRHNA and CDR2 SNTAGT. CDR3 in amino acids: CASSDRGVGELFF. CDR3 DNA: TGTGCCAGCAGTGACAGGGGAGTCGGGGAGCTGTTTTTT.

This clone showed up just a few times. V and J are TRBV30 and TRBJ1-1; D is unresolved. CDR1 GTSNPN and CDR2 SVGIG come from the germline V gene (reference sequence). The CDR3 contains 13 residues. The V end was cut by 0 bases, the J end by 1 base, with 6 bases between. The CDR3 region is CAWSVNENTEAFF. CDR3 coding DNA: TGTGCCTGGAGTGTGAACGAGAACACTGAAGCTTTCTTT. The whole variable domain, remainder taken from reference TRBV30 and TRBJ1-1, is SQTIHQWPATLVQPVGSPLSLECTVEGTSNPNLYWYRQAAGRGLQLLFYSVGIGQISSEVPQNLSASRPQDRQFILSSKKLLLSDSGFYLCAWSVNENTEAFFGQGTRLTVV.

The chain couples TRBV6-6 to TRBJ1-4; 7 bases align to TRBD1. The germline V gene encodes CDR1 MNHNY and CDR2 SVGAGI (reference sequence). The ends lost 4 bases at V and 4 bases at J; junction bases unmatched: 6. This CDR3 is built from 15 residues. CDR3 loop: CASSSQTGFNEKLFF. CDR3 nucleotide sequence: TGTGCCAGCAGTTCCCAGACAGGGTTTAATGAAAAACTGTTTTTT.

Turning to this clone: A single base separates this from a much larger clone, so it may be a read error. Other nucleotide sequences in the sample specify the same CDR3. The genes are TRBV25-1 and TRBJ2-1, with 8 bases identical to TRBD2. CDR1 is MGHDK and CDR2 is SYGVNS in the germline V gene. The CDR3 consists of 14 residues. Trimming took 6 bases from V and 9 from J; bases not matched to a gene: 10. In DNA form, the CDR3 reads TGTGCCAGCAGCCTAGCCGGGAGGGAGGGTGAGCAGTTCTTC. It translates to CASSLAGREGEQFF.

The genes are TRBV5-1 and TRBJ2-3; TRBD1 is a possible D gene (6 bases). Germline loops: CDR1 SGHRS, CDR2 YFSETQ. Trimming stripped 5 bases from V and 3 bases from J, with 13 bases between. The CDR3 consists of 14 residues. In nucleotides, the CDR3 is TGCGCCAGCAGTACAGGGACGGTGACAGATACGCAGTATTTT. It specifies CASSTGTVTDTQYF.

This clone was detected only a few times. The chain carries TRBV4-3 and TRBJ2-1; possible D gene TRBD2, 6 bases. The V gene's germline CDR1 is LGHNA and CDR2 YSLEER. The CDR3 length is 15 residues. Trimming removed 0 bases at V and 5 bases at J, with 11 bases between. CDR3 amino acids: CASSQELAANNEQFF. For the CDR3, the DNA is TGCGCCAGCAGCCAAGAATTAGCGGCCAACAATGAGCAGTTCTTC.

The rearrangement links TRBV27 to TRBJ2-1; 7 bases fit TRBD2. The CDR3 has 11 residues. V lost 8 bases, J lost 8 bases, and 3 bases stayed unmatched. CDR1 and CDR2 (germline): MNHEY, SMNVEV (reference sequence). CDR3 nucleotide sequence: TGTGCCAGCCGCCGGGAGGATGAGCAGTTCTTC. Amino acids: CASRREDEQFF.

CDR3 bases: TGCGCCAGCAGCTTGGGACAGGGACTCTTCTACACCTTC. Protein: CASSLGQGLFYTF. This chain links TRBV5-1 with TRBJ1-2, with 7 bases aligning to TRBD1. CDR3 size: 13 residues. The V gene end was trimmed by 0 bases and the J gene end by 10 bases; junction bases not matched to a gene: 6. From germline, CDR1 is SGHRS and CDR2 YFSETQ.

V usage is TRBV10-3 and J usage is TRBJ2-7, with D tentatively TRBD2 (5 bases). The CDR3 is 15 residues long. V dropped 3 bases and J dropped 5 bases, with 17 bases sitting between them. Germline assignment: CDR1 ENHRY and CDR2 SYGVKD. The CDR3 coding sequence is TGTGCCATCAGTGATAATACTCGGACCGGGGACGAGCAGTACTTC. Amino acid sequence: CAISDNTRTGDEQYF.

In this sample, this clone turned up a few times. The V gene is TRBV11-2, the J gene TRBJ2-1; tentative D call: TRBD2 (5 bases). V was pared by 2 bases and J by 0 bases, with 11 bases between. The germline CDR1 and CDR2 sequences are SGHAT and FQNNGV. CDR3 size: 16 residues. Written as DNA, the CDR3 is TGTGCCAGCAGCTTACGTGGGAGCGGCTCCTACAATGAGCAGTTCTTC. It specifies CASSLRGSGSYNEQFF. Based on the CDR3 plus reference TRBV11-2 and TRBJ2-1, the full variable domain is EAGVAQSPRYKIIEKRQSVAFWCNPISGHATLYWYQQILGQGPKLLIQFQNNGVVDDSQLPKDRFSAERLKGVDSTLKIQPAKLEDSAVYLCASSLRGSGSYNEQFFGPGTRLTVL.

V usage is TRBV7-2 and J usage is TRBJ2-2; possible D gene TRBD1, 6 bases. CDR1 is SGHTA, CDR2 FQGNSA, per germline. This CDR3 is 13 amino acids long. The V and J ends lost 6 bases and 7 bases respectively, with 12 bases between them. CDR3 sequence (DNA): TGTGCCAGCAGTAGACAGGTGGGCGGGGAGCTGTTTTTT. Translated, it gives CASSRQVGGELFF.

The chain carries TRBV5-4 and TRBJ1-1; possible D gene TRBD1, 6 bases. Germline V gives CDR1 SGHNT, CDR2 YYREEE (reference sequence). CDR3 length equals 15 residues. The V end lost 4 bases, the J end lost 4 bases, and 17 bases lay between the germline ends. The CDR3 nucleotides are TGTGCCAGCAGCACACACAGGGCGACGAGCACTGAAGCTTTCTTT. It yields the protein CASSTHRATSTEAFF. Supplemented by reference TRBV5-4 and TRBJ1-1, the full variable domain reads ETGVTQSPTHLIKTRGQQVTLRCSSQSGHNTVSWYQQALGQGPQFIFQYYREEENGRGNFPPRFSGLQFPNYSSELNVNALELDDSALYLCASSTHRATSTEAFFGQGTRLTVV.

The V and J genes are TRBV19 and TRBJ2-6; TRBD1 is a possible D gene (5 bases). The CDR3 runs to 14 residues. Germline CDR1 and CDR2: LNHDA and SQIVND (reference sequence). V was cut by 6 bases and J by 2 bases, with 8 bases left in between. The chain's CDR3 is CASRVRAGANVLTF. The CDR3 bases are TGTGCCAGTAGGGTCAGGGCTGGGGCCAACGTCCTGACTTTC.

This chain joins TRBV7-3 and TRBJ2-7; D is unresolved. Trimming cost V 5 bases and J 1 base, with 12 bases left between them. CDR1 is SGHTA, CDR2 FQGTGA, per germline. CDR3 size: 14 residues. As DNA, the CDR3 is TGTGCCAGCAGCCCTGACTCAAATTCCTACGAGCAGTACTTC. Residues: CASSPDSNSYEQYF. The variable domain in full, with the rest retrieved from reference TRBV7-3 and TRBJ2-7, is GAGVSQTPSNKVTEKGKYVELRCDPISGHTALYWYRQSLGQGPEFLIYFQGTGAADDSGLPNDRFFAVRPEGSVSTLKIQRTERGDSAVYLCASSPDSNSYEQYFGPGTRLTVT.

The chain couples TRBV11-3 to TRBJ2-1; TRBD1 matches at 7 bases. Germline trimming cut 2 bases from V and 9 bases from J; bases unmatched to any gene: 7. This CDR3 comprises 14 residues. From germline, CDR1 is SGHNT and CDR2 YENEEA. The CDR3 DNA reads TGTGCCAGCAGCTTAAAACAGGGGTGGGGTGAGCAGTTCTTC. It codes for CASSLKQGWGEQFF.

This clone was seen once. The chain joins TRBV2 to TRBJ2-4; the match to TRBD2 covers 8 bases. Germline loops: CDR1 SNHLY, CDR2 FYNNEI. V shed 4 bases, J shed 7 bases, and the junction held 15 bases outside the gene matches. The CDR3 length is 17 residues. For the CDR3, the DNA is TGTGCCAGCAGTGGGTTCGGGAGGGGTGTCGGGTTGAACATTCAGTACTTC. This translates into CASSGFGRGVGLNIQYF. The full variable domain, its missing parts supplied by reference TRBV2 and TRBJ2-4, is EPEVTQTPSHQVTQMGQEVILRCVPISNHLYFYWYRQILGQKVEFLVSFYNNEISEKSEIFDDQFSVERPDGSNFTLKIRSTKLEDSAMYFCASSGFGRGVGLNIQYFGAGTRLSVL.

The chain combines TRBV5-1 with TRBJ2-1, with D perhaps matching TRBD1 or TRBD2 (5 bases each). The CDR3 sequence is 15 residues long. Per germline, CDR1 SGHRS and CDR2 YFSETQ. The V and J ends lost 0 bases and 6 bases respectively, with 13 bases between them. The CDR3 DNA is TGCGCCAGCAGCTTGGCCGAGGGGACGGGCAATGAGCAGTTCTTC. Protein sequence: CASSLAEGTGNEQFF.

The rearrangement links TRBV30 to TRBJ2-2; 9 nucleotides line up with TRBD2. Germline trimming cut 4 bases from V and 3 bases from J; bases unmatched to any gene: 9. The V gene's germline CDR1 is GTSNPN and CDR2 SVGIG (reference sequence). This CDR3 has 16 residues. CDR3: CAWNGVLAGYTGELFF. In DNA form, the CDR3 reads TGTGCCTGGAATGGGGTTCTAGCGGGGTACACCGGGGAGCTGTTTTTT.

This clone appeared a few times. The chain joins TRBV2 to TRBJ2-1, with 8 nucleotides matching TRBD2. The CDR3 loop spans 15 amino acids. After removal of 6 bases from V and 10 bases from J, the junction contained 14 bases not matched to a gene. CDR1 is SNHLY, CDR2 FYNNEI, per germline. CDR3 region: CASRDPGLGAREQFF. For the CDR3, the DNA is TGTGCCAGCAGAGACCCGGGACTAGGCGCAAGGGAGCAGTTCTTC.

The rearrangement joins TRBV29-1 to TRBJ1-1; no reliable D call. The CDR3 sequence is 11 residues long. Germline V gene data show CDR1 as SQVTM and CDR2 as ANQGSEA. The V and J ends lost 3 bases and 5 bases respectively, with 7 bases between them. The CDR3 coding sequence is TGCAGCGTTGAGTTATATACTGAAGCTTTCTTT. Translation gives CSVELYTEAFF.

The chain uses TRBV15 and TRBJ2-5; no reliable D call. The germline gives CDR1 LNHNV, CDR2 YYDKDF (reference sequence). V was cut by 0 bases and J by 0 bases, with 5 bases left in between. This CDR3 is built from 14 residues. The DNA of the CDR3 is TGTGCCACCAGCAGAGAGGGGTACCAAGAGACCCAGTACTTC. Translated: CATSREGYQETQYF.